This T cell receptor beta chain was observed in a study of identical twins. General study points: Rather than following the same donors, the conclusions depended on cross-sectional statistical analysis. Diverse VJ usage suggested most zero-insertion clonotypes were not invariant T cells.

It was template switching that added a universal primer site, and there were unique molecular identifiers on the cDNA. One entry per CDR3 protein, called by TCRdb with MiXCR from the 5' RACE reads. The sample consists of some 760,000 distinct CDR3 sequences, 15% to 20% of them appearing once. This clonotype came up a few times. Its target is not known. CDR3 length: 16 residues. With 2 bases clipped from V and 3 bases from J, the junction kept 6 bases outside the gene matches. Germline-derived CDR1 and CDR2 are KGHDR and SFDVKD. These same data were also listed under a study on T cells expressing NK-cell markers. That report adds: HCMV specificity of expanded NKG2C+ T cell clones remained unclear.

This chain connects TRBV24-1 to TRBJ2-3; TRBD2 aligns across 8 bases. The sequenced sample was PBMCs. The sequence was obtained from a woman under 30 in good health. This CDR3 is CATSDSRAGDTDTQYF. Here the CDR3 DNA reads TGTGCCACCAGTGATTCCCGAGCGGGGGATACAGATACGCAGTATTTT.